The T cell receptor beta chain described here comes from a study of OX40 agonist ivuxolimab in advanced cancers. Study-wide background: Those treated in dose escalation had hepatocellular carcinoma, melanoma, renal cell cancer or head and neck cancer. A partial response was reached by three patients: one with hepatocellular carcinoma and two with cutaneous melanoma. Overall study results and limits: Low normalized clonal expansion also occurred in some nonresponding patients. Partial responders at 0.1-3.0 mg/kg had among the lowest clonal expansion.

As for this clone: Its matching antigen is unknown.

CDR1 is SGDLS, CDR2 YYNGEE, per germline. The CDR3 is made up of 15 amino acids. Between the trimmed V and J ends, which lost 3 bases and 9 bases, there was a span of 19 bases. The protocol was immunoSEQ multiplex PCR, while the TCRdb copy is restricted to in-frame clones and leaves out a portion. This sample has some 62,000 clones, with approximately 92% found just once. J is TRBJ2-1 and V is TRBV9, with D possibly being TRBD2 (5 bases). This specimen was CD4+ or CD8+ T cells sorted from blood, taken in a trial of the OX40 agonist ivuxolimab. This sequence was found in an adult with an advanced solid tumor such as melanoma, head and neck, liver or kidney cancer. CDR3 bases: TGTGCCAGCAGCGCCCAGCTACTAGTTGGCGGTGAGCAGTTCTTC. Translation: CASSAQLLVGGEQFF. Based on the CDR3 plus reference TRBV9 and TRBJ2-1, the full variable domain is DSGVTQTPKHLITATGQRVTLRCSPRSGDLSVYWYQQSLDQGLQFLIQYYNGEERAKGNILERFSAQQFPDLHSELNLSSLELGDSALYFCASSAQLLVGGEQFFGPGTRLTVL.